This T cell receptor beta chain derives from a study of OX40 agonist ivuxolimab in advanced cancers. Concerning the study at large: Ivuxolimab was an agonistic, fully human IgG2 monoclonal antibody directed against OX40 (CD134), a costimulatory receptor. Intravenous ivuxolimab was administered to patients every 2 weeks at six dose levels: 0.01, 0.1, 0.3, 1.5, 3 and 10 mg/kg. Of the approximately 54 patients in dose escalation, 19 had hepatocellular carcinoma, some 15 had melanoma, 9 had renal cell carcinoma and 9 had head and neck cancer. A male proportion of 70% to 90% and a mean age of roughly 58 years, ranging from about 20 to 79, were recorded for the dose-escalation cohort. Prior anti-PD-1, anti-PD-L1 or anti-CTLA-4 therapy was permitted, and 35% to 40% of dose-escalation patients had received checkpoint inhibitors. Partial responses occurred in three dose-escalation patients, of whom one had hepatocellular carcinoma and two had cutaneous melanoma. The purpose of peripheral TCRbeta sequencing was to test whether ivuxolimab changed TCR sequence diversity and led to clonal T-cell expansion. The monotherapy dose-escalation portion (N ≈ 55 patients) of the phase I ivuxolimab trial is reported in the paper.

The trial excluded patients who had a history of autoimmune disease or who were on systemic immunosuppression. In every dose cohort, peripheral blood was drawn for TCR sequencing at baseline, cycle 4 day 1, and cycle 7 day 1. The samples were taken from a phase I, first-in-human, multicenter, open-label dose-escalation trial of ivuxolimab. The trial enrolled adults with locally advanced or metastatic head and neck squamous cell, hepatocellular, melanoma or renal cell carcinoma. CD4+ and CD8+ T cells were sorted separately from peripheral blood before TCR sequencing. Study-wide conclusions, independent of this receptor: At doses of 0.1 to 3.0 mg/kg, clonal expansion of both CD4+ and CD8+ blood T cells was observed from baseline to week 6. After ivuxolimab, more expanded clones were found on average in CD8+ T cells than in CD4+ T cells. In the 0.1-3.0 mg/kg groups, partial responders were among the patients with the lowest normalized peripheral clonal expansion, particularly in CD8+ T cells. Low levels of normalized T-cell clonal expansion were also seen in some patients who did not respond. Antigen specificity was not determined for the clonally expanded peripheral T cells.

For sequencing of the TCRbeta CDR3 region, genomic DNA was extracted from the sorted cells. TCRbeta CDR3 regions were sequenced using the immunoSEQ Assay. The table was pulled from immuneACCESS by TCRdb, which kept in-frame rearrangements only. Such tables lose some clones; where checked, under half of the loss comes from unresolved V genes, and the rest has no known cause. Counted in this sample were tens of thousands of clones; around 87% of them appeared once. The top ten clones comprise 0.3% to 0.4% of the sample. Via the germline V gene (reference sequence), CDR1 is LNHDA and CDR2 SQIVND. The trim is 7 bases for V and 0 bases for J, with a gap of 7 bases between the germline ends. There are 14 amino acids in the CDR3, from cysteine to phenylalanine inclusive. The entry retains the CDR3 DNA only, 42 bases that are in frame from base 1. Regarding this clone: The specificity of this receptor is unknown. Within one base of it there is no much larger clone, and no base qualities were kept.

The chain couples TRBV19 to TRBJ1-6; TRBD1 might be the D gene, on 5 matching bases. The input for sequencing was CD4+ or CD8+ T cells sorted from blood, taken in a trial of the OX40 agonist ivuxolimab. This clonotype was sampled from an adult with an advanced solid tumor such as melanoma, head and neck, liver or kidney cancer. The CDR3 loop reads CASKGASYNSPLHF. The nucleotide sequence reads as follows: TGTGCCAGTAAAGGGGCCTCCTATAATTCACCCCTCCACTTT.